The subject of this entry is one T cell receptor beta chain. Its antigen is unidentified. This sample stems from a study of a mutant IDH1 vaccine in newly diagnosed glioma. Study-level information: At weeks 1, 3, 5, 7, 11, 15, 19 and 23, patients received a vaccination, eight in all. General study findings and limits: Pseudoprogression appears to have had no connection to changes in top peripheral T cell clonotypes. Of all patients, roughly 93% showed vaccine-induced immune responses.

Specified time point: week 11, during vaccination. Every single dose of the vaccine, 300 ug of mutant IDH1 20-mer peptide, came with topical imiquimod. The assay was immunoSEQ multiplex PCR, and TCRdb's table has in-frame clones only and misses some. The sample has roughly 110,000 clones; roughly nine tenths are singletons. This specimen consisted of PBMCs, obtained from a glioma patient whose treatment included an IDH1 peptide vaccine. The sequence was collected from a woman between 50 and 59 years old with glioma.

Here the CDR3 DNA reads TGCGCCAGCAGCTTGGCCGTAAATACGCAGTATTTT. Translating gives CASSLAVNTQYF. The chain employs TRBV5-1 and TRBJ2-3; no clear D gene. The germline CDR1 and CDR2 sequences are SGHRS and YFSETQ. Trimming left V 0 bases short and J 7 bases short, with 6 bases between. This CDR3 has 12 residues. The variable domain in full, with the rest retrieved from reference TRBV5-1 and TRBJ2-3, is KAGVTQTPRYLIKTRGQQVTLSCSPISGHRSVSWYQQTPGQGLQFLFEYFSETQRNKGNFPGRFSGRQFSNSRSEMNVSTLELGDSALYLCASSLAVNTQYFGPGTRLTVL.